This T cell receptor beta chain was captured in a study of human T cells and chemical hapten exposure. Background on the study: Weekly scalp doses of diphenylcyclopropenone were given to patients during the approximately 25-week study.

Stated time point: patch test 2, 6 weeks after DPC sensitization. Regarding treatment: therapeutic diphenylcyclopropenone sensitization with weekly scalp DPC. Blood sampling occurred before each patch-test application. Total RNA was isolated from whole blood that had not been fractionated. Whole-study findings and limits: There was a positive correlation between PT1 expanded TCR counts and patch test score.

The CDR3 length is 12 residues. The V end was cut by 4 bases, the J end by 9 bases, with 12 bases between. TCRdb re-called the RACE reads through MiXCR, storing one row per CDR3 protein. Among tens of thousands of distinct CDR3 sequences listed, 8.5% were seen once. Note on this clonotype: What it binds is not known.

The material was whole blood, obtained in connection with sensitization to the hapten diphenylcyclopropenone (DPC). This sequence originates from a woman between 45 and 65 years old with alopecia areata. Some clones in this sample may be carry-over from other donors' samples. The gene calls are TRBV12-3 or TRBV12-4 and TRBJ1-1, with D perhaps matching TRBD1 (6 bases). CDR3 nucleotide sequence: TGTGCCAGCAGTTACGGACAGCCTAAAGCTTTCTTT. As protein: CASSYGQPKAFF.